This T cell receptor beta chain derives from a study of shared clonotypes between healthy human individuals. Points from the study as a whole: With few donors, the genetic and exposure-history diversity represented was limited. Researchers sampled blood only, noting tissue repertoires likely differ.

Authors' processing steps: ImmunoSEQ sequences covered only the junction and lacked quality scores; filtering therefore differed. The data were produced by immunoSEQ multiplex PCR, yet TCRdb's version contains in-frame clones alone and is incomplete. From that table come the V and J calls and clone size; the DNA was used to work out D and trimming. The data show hundreds of thousands of clones, about 91% seen once. Per germline, CDR1 SEHNR and CDR2 FQNEAQ (reference sequence). V was cut by 5 bases and J by 6 bases, with 20 bases left in between. The CDR3 is 15 amino acids. This clone was detected once. Its cognate antigen is unknown. Naivety among CD8 cells was defined by CD45RO negativity and positive CCR7 selection, thereby excluding terminally differentiated effector memory CD45RA+ cells.

This clonotype was obtained from a man aged 25-40 years in good health. The sequenced material came from naive CD8+ T cells sorted from blood. The chain uses TRBV7-9 and TRBJ2-7, with D uncertain. The CDR3 coding sequence is TGTGCCAGCAGCGTGGAGAACAGCCCGGTGGGCGAGCAGTACTTC. Its protein product is CASSVENSPVGEQYF.